The clone carrying this T cell receptor (beta chain) was observed a few times. This CDR3 region has 17 residues. The germline V gene encodes CDR1 SGHTA and CDR2 FQGNSA. The V end lost 1 base, the J end lost 1 base, and 16 bases lay between the germline ends. The source of the sample is a study of T-cell reconstitution after alpha-beta-depleted transplantation in children. Unique molecular identifiers tagged the TCRbeta library. Each CDR3 protein is one row after TCRdb ran MiXCR on the PCR reads. The sample lists hundreds of thousands of distinct CDR3 sequences; around 16% were seen once. The sample was PBMCs from the stem cell graft donor, taken from the stem cell graft. The chain uses TRBV7-2 and TRBJ1-1; weak D call: TRBD1 (5 bases). This sequence originates from a human donor who donated a stem cell graft to a child with acute myeloid leukemia. DNA for the CDR3: TGTGCCAGCAGCTTAGTAGGGATGGGGGTTGGGAACACTGAAGCTTTCTTT. Its protein product is CASSLVGMGVGNTEAFF.